The 22 T cell receptor beta chains given below trace back to one sample, sequenced in a study of control samples from healthy donors and cancer patients. Sequencing used immunoSEQ multiplex PCR; TCRdb keeps in-frame clones, though not all of them. The table has more than 45,000 clones, 93% seen once; the top ten hold about a quarter. Sequencing was carried out using PBMCs. Receptors were obtained from a woman between 50 and 59 years old with head and neck cancer.

The rearrangement uses TRBV5-1 and TRBJ2-1, with 11 bases that match TRBD2. CDR3 length: 16 residues. Germline V lookup: CDR1 SGHRS, CDR2 YFSETQ. V shed 4 bases and J 7 bases; nucleotides not matched to a gene: 10. The CDR3 is CASSPNFSGRDNEQFF. In DNA, the CDR3 is TGCGCCAGCAGCCCCAACTTTAGCGGGAGGGATAATGAGCAGTTCTTC.

This clone has a single count. This chain links TRBV19 with TRBJ1-1; 7 bases are shared with TRBD1. The CDR3 loop spans 14 amino acids. V shed 5 bases, J shed 0 bases, and the junction held 3 bases outside the gene matches. Germline V gene sequence: CDR1 LNHDA, CDR2 SQIVND (reference sequence). The CDR3 sequence is CASSPGQLNTEAFF. Written as DNA, the CDR3 is TGTGCCAGTAGTCCGGGACAGCTGAACACTGAAGCTTTCTTT.

The DNA of the CDR3 is TGTGCCAGCAGTTTGGGTCTAGCGGGGGGAATCTCCTACAATGAGCAGTTCTTC. Translating gives CASSLGLAGGISYNEQFF. V usage is TRBV28 and J usage is TRBJ2-1; 11 bases match TRBD2. Looked up from germline, CDR1 is MDHEN and CDR2 is SYDVKM. CDR3 size: 18 residues. The ends lost 3 bases at V and 0 bases at J; junction bases unmatched: 7.

The rearrangement joins TRBV4-2 to TRBJ2-2, with 8 bases identical to TRBD1. This CDR3 spans 18 amino acids. The V gene end was trimmed by 0 bases and the J gene end by 6 bases; junction bases not matched to a gene: 12. Looked up from germline, CDR1 is LGHNA and CDR2 is YNFKEQ. CDR3 sequence reads: CASSQEQGVGPFAGELFF. The DNA of the CDR3 is TGTGCCAGCAGCCAAGAACAGGGGGTCGGCCCCTTTGCCGGGGAGCTGTTTTTT.

The V call is TRBV5-1, the J call TRBJ2-1; D call uncertain. The CDR3 covers 11 residues. V lost 3 bases to trimming and J lost 6 bases, with 4 bases between them. Germline values: CDR1 SGHRS, CDR2 YFSETQ. The CDR3 region has the DNA TGCGCCAGCAGCTATAGCAATGAGCAGTTCTTC. Residues: CASSYSNEQFF.

J is TRBJ1-3 and V is TRBV2; 7 nucleotides agree with TRBD1. V gave up 5 bases and J gave up 1 base; unmatched junction bases: 5. Looked up from germline, CDR1 is SNHLY and CDR2 is FYNNEI. This CDR3 spans 15 amino acids. DNA of the CDR3: TGTGCCAGCAGTATTCAGGGGGTTTCTGGAAACACCATATATTTT. Protein product: CASSIQGVSGNTIYF.

V and J are TRBV30 and TRBJ2-7; no clear D gene. The CDR3 length is 11 residues. V was trimmed by 4 bases and J by 2 bases, leaving 6 bases between them. CDR1 is GTSNPN, CDR2 SVGIG, per germline (reference sequence). The CDR3 sequence is CAWIGTYEQYF. DNA for the CDR3: TGTGCCTGGATCGGTACCTACGAGCAGTACTTC.

By its share, this clone is medium-sized. J is TRBJ1-2 and V is TRBV30; D not certain. Germline-derived CDR1 and CDR2 are GTSNPN and SVGIG (reference sequence). The CDR3 runs 13 residues. V shed 5 bases and J shed 2 bases, with 12 bases lying between them. CDR3 sequence reads: CAWAWAPNYGYTF. The CDR3 coding sequence is TGTGCCTGGGCCTGGGCGCCAAACTATGGCTACACCTTC.

The chain combines TRBV24-1 with TRBJ2-7, with a tentative D call TRBD2 (5 bases). V gave up 3 bases and J gave up 1 base, with 6 bases separating them. This CDR3 is built from 13 residues. CDR1 and CDR2 (germline): KGHDR, SFDVKD. For the CDR3, the DNA is TGTGCCACCAGTGATAGGACTTCCTACGAGCAGTACTTC. It specifies CATSDRTSYEQYF.

In its sample, this clone was seen once. This chain uses TRBV11-2 with TRBJ2-5; D remains ambiguous. CDR3 size: 13 residues. With 2 bases removed from V and 1 base from J, the gap between germline ends came to 5 bases. Per germline, CDR1 SGHAT and CDR2 FQNNGV. In nucleotides, the CDR3 is TGTGCCAGCAGCTTAAGGTCCCAAGAGACCCAGTACTTC. This codes for CASSLRSQETQYF.

In its sample, this clone was seen once. The chain carries TRBV5-1 and TRBJ2-3, with unresolved D. Trimming shortened V by 3 bases and J by 1 base, and 6 bases separated the two germline ends. Germline CDR1 reads SGHRS; CDR2 reads YFSETQ. CDR3 length: 13 residues. CDR3 region: CASSSQRTDTQYF. DNA of the CDR3: TGCGCCAGCAGCTCGCAGCGCACAGATACGCAGTATTTT. The entire variable domain, with the rest obtained from reference TRBV5-1 and TRBJ2-3, is as follows: KAGVTQTPRYLIKTRGQQVTLSCSPISGHRSVSWYQQTPGQGLQFLFEYFSETQRNKGNFPGRFSGRQFSNSRSEMNVSTLELGDSALYLCASSSQRTDTQYFGPGTRLTVL.

V gene TRBV6-2 or TRBV6-3 combines with J gene TRBJ2-6; maybe TRBD2 (5 bases). V was pared by 5 bases and J by 2 bases, with 10 bases between. The CDR3 has 15 residues. From germline, CDR1 is MNHEY and CDR2 SVGEGT. This chain's CDR3 is CASSRTGTGANVLTF. The DNA for the CDR3 is TGTGCCAGCAGTCGGACCGGGACTGGGGCCAACGTCCTGACTTTC.

This clone has a handful of counts. V usage is TRBV7-2 and J usage is TRBJ2-7; D uncertain. CDR3 size: 16 residues. Between the trimmed V and J ends, which lost 1 base and 0 bases, there was a span of 13 bases. The germline V gene encodes CDR1 SGHTA and CDR2 FQGNSA. This chain's CDR3 is CASSLGLKSSSYEQYF. In DNA form, the CDR3 reads TGTGCCAGCAGCTTAGGGCTTAAATCTTCCTCCTACGAGCAGTACTTC.

The chain couples TRBV5-4 to TRBJ1-3; D not resolved. The CDR3 contains 14 residues. CDR1 is SGHNT and CDR2 is YYREEE in the germline V gene (reference sequence). The ends were cut back, 0 bases at V and 3 bases at J, with 7 bases in the middle. The CDR3 reads CASSLVGIGNTIYF. As DNA, the CDR3 is TGTGCCAGCAGCTTGGTAGGGATTGGAAACACCATATATTTT.

The V call is TRBV2, the J call TRBJ2-1, with D possibly being TRBD2 (6 bases). Germline V gene data show CDR1 as SNHLY and CDR2 as FYNNEI. The CDR3 loop spans 11 amino acids. Trimming removed 4 bases from V and 15 bases from J, with 13 bases in between. Here the CDR3 reads CASSVMGRPFF. The DNA for the CDR3 is TGTGCCAGCAGTGTCATGGGGAGGCCGTTCTTC.

The chain couples TRBV2 to TRBJ1-6; TRBD1 aligns across 11 bases. Germline V gene sequence: CDR1 SNHLY, CDR2 FYNNEI. The CDR3 is 15 residues long. The J segment lost 9 bases and the V segment lost 1 base, leaving 2 bases of the junction unmatched. The CDR3 region has the DNA TGTGCCAGCAGTGAAGAGGGGACAGGGGGTTCACCCCTCCACTTT. The encoded protein is CASSEEGTGGSPLHF.

This clone was detected a few times. This chain joins TRBV7-9 and TRBJ2-7; D is unresolved. The CDR3 is made up of 12 amino acids. Germline V gives CDR1 SEHNR, CDR2 FQNEAQ (reference sequence). The V gene lost 0 bases and the J gene lost 7 bases, with 7 bases spanning the gap. CDR3 residues: CASSLALREQYF. In DNA, the CDR3 is TGTGCCAGCAGCTTAGCGCTGAGAGAGCAGTACTTC.

The V call is TRBV28, the J call TRBJ1-4; TRBD1 aligns across 9 bases. The ends lost 6 bases at V and 5 bases at J; junction bases unmatched: 4. This CDR3 has 14 residues. CDR1 and CDR2 (germline): MDHEN, SYDVKM. The CDR3 nucleotides read TGTGCCAGCAGATCCGGGACAGGGAATGAAAAACTGTTTTTT. Its translation is CASRSGTGNEKLFF.

J is TRBJ1-3 and V is TRBV2; possibly TRBD1 for D (5 bases). Trimming took off 2 bases at V and 5 bases at J, with 16 bases between the two ends. CDR1 SNHLY and CDR2 FYNNEI come from the germline V gene. CDR3 length equals 16 residues. The DNA for the CDR3 is TGTGCCAGCAGTGAATCCCCAGGGACTTTAAGAAACACCATATATTTT. This sequence encodes CASSESPGTLRNTIYF.

This chain connects TRBV28 to TRBJ1-1; D gene unclear. The CDR3 contains 14 residues. The germline V gene has CDR1 MDHEN and CDR2 SYDVKM. Trimming took 2 bases from V and 0 from J, leaving 7 bases between them. DNA for the CDR3: TGTGCCAGCAGTTTACCCACCATGAACACTGAAGCTTTCTTT. The encoded protein is CASSLPTMNTEAFF.

The rearrangement joins TRBV5-4 to TRBJ2-5; D perhaps matches TRBD2 (5 bases). The CDR3 covers 16 residues. Trimming shortened V by 0 bases and J by 2 bases, and 14 bases separated the two germline ends. Germline V CDR1 and CDR2: SGHNT, YYREEE (reference sequence). As DNA, the CDR3 is TGTGCCAGCAGCTTGGGAGGGTGGAGAAGGCAAGAGACCCAGTACTTC. Translation gives CASSLGGWRRQETQYF.

The V and J genes are TRBV20-1 and TRBJ2-7; no clear D. The CDR3 is 11 amino acids. Trimming removed 1 base at V and 6 bases at J, with 7 bases between. The germline V gene encodes CDR1 DFQATT and CDR2 SNEGSKA (reference sequence). CDR3 sequence (DNA): TGCAGTGCTAGAGGGCAGGTCGAGCAGTACTTC. It is translated as CSARGQVEQYF.